Described below is a single T cell receptor beta chain sequence and its context. What it binds is unknown. The CDR3 consists of 15 residues. Germline CDR1 GTSNPN, CDR2 SVGIG (reference sequence). TRB was amplified by touch-down multiplex PCR, primer pools A and B combined. TCRdb reprocessed the multiplex PCR reads and stores each CDR3 protein as one record, lacking DNA. The table lists a few thousand distinct CDR3 sequences. These data belong to a study of T cell clusters in autoimmune cytopenias. Study in general: Per sample, median TRB depth was roughly 56,000 reads, yielding a median approximately 2,400 distinct clonotypes.

The study, taken as a whole, reports: TRB repertoire shifts in secondary cytopenia and chronic lymphocytic leukemia mostly reflected lymphoma, not autoimmunity. Exclusive TRB clusters were about 2.9-fold more numerous in healthy donors than in active autoimmune hepatitis.

TRB amplification used approximately 250 ng of peripheral blood genomic DNA. Sequencing was carried out using peripheral blood. The receptor comes from a human donor with an autoimmune cytopenia or autoimmune hepatitis (not recorded which). V usage is TRBV30 and J usage is TRBJ1-2. This CDR3 reads CAWKLDSISGYGYTF.